The entry below gives a single T cell receptor beta chain sequence along with its context. Its antigen is unknown. No base quality information exists; no much larger clone differs at one position. The CDR3, from cysteine to phenylalanine, totals 16 residues. Here the CDR3 DNA is all that survives: 48 bases in frame from base 1. V is clipped by 2 bases and J by 5 bases, and the sequence between their germline boundaries is 16 bases long. Reading the germline V gene (reference sequence) gives CDR1 SGHKS and CDR2 YYEKEE. The data derive from a study of blood T cell repertoires in COVID-19 (TCRdb year 2020). Concerning the study at large: The collaborator samples originated in the United States, Italy and Spain and spanned the acute and convalescent phases of COVID-19. The repertoires were released in a freely available public database intended as a resource for research on the immune response to SARS-CoV-2. The samples were drawn from two sources: the first 160 participants of the ongoing ImmuneRACE study, and about 1,300 subjects contributed by 6 global collaborators. The sample metadata nearly always contained a de-identified subject ID, COVID-19 status, age in years and sex. Deeply sampled blood TCRbeta repertoires from subjects exposed to, actively infected with, or recovered from COVID-19 were included in the dataset. The material from the prospective study consisted of cDNA or gDNA derived from T cells, B-cell-depleted T cells, or PBMCs. Where available, HLA class I and class II types were obtained from metadata supplied by the sample provider rather than from assay-based typing. Study-wide findings and limitations: Clinical and demographic metadata were provided uncurated, with the amount varying by source and participant.

Whole blood was collected in K2EDTA tubes by collaborating institutions according to the institutions' own protocols. For TCRbeta analysis, collaborators shipped samples as frozen whole blood, isolated PBMCs, or DNA extracted from either of those sample types. The immunoSEQ Assay, a bias-controlled multiplex PCR, was used to amplify TCRbeta CDR3 regions from genomic DNA. As for the authors' bioinformatics: Within the assay, amplification of reference gene primers was used to estimate how many nucleated cells each sample contained. To quantify the absolute abundance of each unique TCRbeta CDR3 rearrangement, sequence reads were collapsed and filtered. Productive Simpson clonality was computed per sample as the square root of Simpson's diversity index over productive rearrangements. TCRdb's version of the immuneACCESS table is confined to in-frame rearrangements and falls short of the full clone set. An unresolved V gene accounts for under half of the shortfall where checked; the remainder is of unknown origin. That table furnishes V, J and clone size, whereas the DNA furnished D and trimming. This sample holds approximately 290,000 clones; about 89% were observed only once. 0.75% to 0.9% of the sample rests with the top ten.

Recombination linked TRBV5-5 to TRBJ2-2; the best D guess is TRBD2, with 7 bases matching. This clonotype was sampled from a man between 25 and 39 years old with acute or convalescent COVID-19. Sequencing was performed on peripheral blood. In nucleotide form, the sequence is TGTGCCAGCAGCTTCCCGGGGGGCTCATCAACCGGGGAGCTGTTTTTT. This gives the protein CASSFPGGSSTGELFF.